One sample yielded the 8 T cell receptor beta chains listed below, sequenced in a study of Ad26.COV2.S vaccination and SARS-CoV-2 variants. TCRdb's table, derived via immunoSEQ multiplex PCR, lists solely in-frame clones and lacks some. The table records 300,000 to 500,000 clones, roughly nine tenths of them present only once. The treatment denotes: roughly 18 received Ad26.COV2.S at low or high dose, single or two shots; roughly five received placebo; per-sample allocation not given. Sample collection was performed on day 63 after the first vaccine or placebo injection. The sequenced sample was peripheral blood, obtained in a trial of Ad26.COV2.S vaccine versus placebo. The receptors here all came from a person aged 18-60 years who received the Ad26.COV2.S COVID-19 vaccine or a placebo.

This clone was seen once. This chain connects TRBV25-1 to TRBJ1-2; 7 bases align to TRBD1. The germline gives CDR1 MGHDK, CDR2 SYGVNS. The CDR3 covers 16 residues. V lost 2 bases and J lost 9; bases outside the gene matches: 15. This CDR3 reads CASSEVAGQRVKSYTF. In DNA form, the CDR3 reads TGTGCCAGCAGTGAAGTAGCGGGACAGCGGGTAAAAAGCTACACCTTC.

This clone was picked up a small number of times. The chain is built from TRBV21-1 and TRBJ2-1; the table's D call of TRBD2 was not tested on the DNA. TRBV21-1 is classified as a pseudogene. The CDR3 extends over 18 amino acids. In DNA, the CDR3 is TGTGCCAGCAGCAAAACGCTCACAATCCCCGGGCCCGGGGATGAGCAGTTCTTC. Its translation: CASSKTLTIPGPGDEQFF.

The V gene is TRBV7-9, the J gene TRBJ1-1; 7 bases are shared with TRBD1. V lost 3 bases and J lost 6; bases outside the gene matches: 10. The CDR3 extends over 15 amino acids. Germline loops: CDR1 SEHNR, CDR2 FQNEAQ (reference sequence). CDR3 coding DNA: TGTGCCAGCAGCTTCCAATTAGGGCAGGGGGCTGAAGCTTTCTTT. Residues: CASSFQLGQGAEAFF.

This sequence joins TRBV15 and TRBJ2-1, with TRBD2 matching over 8 bases. CDR1 and CDR2 from the germline V gene are LNHNV and YYDKDF (reference sequence). V gave up 5 bases and J gave up 8 bases; unmatched junction bases: 17. The CDR3 has 17 amino acids. The CDR3 here is CATSGMIGTSFRYEQFF. The CDR3 coding sequence is TGTGCCACCAGCGGTATGATCGGGACTAGTTTCCGGTATGAGCAGTTCTTC.

This chain connects TRBV5-4 to TRBJ1-2; no clear D gene. Per the germline V gene, CDR1 is SGHNT and CDR2 is YYREEE (reference sequence). The CDR3 has 15 residues. Between the trimmed V and J ends, which lost 4 bases and 7 bases, there was a span of 20 bases. DNA of the CDR3: TGTGCCAGCAGCCCTTTCATCGGGAATCTACGTGGCTACACCTTC. Translation gives CASSPFIGNLRGYTF.

CDR3 sequence (DNA): TGTGCCAGCAGCCAAGGACTAGCAGACTACAATGAGCAGTTCTTC. It encodes CASSQGLADYNEQFF. The rearrangement joins TRBV14 to TRBJ2-1; TRBD2 matches at 7 bases. The CDR3 runs 15 residues. Looked up from germline, CDR1 is SGHDN and CDR2 is FVKESK. The J segment lost 3 bases and the V segment lost 1 base, leaving 3 bases of the junction unmatched.

This sequence joins TRBV5-1 and TRBJ1-4; TRBD1 is a possible D gene (5 bases). Germline V gene sequence: CDR1 SGHRS, CDR2 YFSETQ. The CDR3 is made up of 14 amino acids. The germline V and J ends were trimmed by 7 bases and 7 bases, with 17 bases remaining between them. CDR3 residues: CASAPTVGSEKLFF. As DNA, the CDR3 is TGCGCCAGCGCTCCGACAGTCGGAAGTGAAAAACTGTTTTTT.

The gene calls are TRBV6-1 and TRBJ2-4; D remains ambiguous. CDR1 is MNHNS, CDR2 SASEGT, per germline. This CDR3 contains 19 residues. V lost 2 bases, J lost 1 base, and 21 bases lay in between. CDR3 loop: CASSESAGGSFGAKNIQYF. CDR3 bases: TGTGCCAGCAGTGAATCGGCAGGCGGATCTTTTGGGGCCAAAAACATTCAGTACTTC.